This section outlines one T cell receptor (beta chain) sequence together with its context. Its antigen is unidentified. The data were taken from a study of T cell responses to AZD1222 COVID-19 vaccine. Study-level background: Investigators merged groups given second doses at roughly 4 or roughly 12 weeks.

The ends were cut back, 2 bases at V and 4 bases at J, with 5 bases in the middle. The CDR3 length is 12 residues. CDR1 is LGHNT, CDR2 FRNRAP, per germline. Study-level findings and limits: Reports say nearly half of spike-specific TCRs go after unmutated variant regions.

The table came from immunoSEQ multiplex PCR; TCRdb's copy has only in-frame clones and leaves some out. The sample includes more than 95,000 clones, 85% to 95% of them seen just once. The chain carries TRBV12-5 and TRBJ1-2; unclear D gene. The sequencing here drew on peripheral blood, taken on day 0 of AZD1222 vaccination. This sequence originates from an adult in good health. Here the CDR3 reads CASGLNSYGYTF. The DNA of the CDR3 is TGTGCTAGTGGTTTGAACAGCTATGGCTACACCTTC.